Listed below are T cell receptor beta chains from one sample, sequenced in a study of human T cells and chemical hapten exposure. MiXCR, applied by TCRdb to the RACE reads, yields one record per CDR3 protein. The sample shows about 54,000 distinct CDR3 sequences, around 9.4% of them seen only once. Sample: whole blood, taken in connection with sensitization to the hapten diphenylcyclopropenone (DPC). These receptors came from a woman aged 45-59 years with alopecia areata. Some clones in this sample may be carry-over from other donors' samples. Both conserved end residues are part of each CDR3. The order of the fields is J gene, V gene, CDR3 protein.

J: TRBJ2-5
V: TRBV2
CDR3: CASSTSAGKTQYF

J: TRBJ1-4
V: TRBV12-3/TRBV12-4
CDR3: CASSLARGVNEKLFF

J: TRBJ1-5
V: TRBV19
CDR3: CASSIDGGSQPQHF

J: TRBJ2-7
V: TRBV4-1
CDR3: CASSQETSVREQYF

J: TRBJ2-7
V: TRBV29-1
CDR3: CSVVSRSSYEQYF

J: TRBJ2-5
V: TRBV28
CDR3: CASSLRGETQYF

J: TRBJ2-3
V: TRBV10-1
CDR3: CASSVTTGTGGVTDTQYF

J: TRBJ2-2
V: TRBV10-3
CDR3: CATLGQGGTGELFF

J: TRBJ1-4
V: TRBV29-1
CDR3: CSVRGSGVEKLFF

J: TRBJ1-5
V: TRBV5-5
CDR3: CASSGTGSNQPQHF

J: TRBJ1-1
V: TRBV4-2
CDR3: CASSQVYEQGVNTEAFF

J: TRBJ1-6
V: TRBV7-2
CDR3: CASSLAGQGDSPLHF

J: TRBJ2-1
V: TRBV5-1
CDR3: CASSSNPSRRRSREQFF

J: TRBJ1-5
V: TRBV20-1
CDR3: CSARDRGDQPQHF

J: TRBJ2-7
V: TRBV6-2/TRBV6-3
CDR3: CASSGNYEQYF

J: TRBJ2-7
V: TRBV13
CDR3: CASSSGARYEQYF

J: TRBJ1-1
V: TRBV18
CDR3: CASSLTNTEAFF

J: TRBJ1-1
V: TRBV12-3/TRBV12-4
CDR3: CASSPTGSGGAFF

J: TRBJ1-3
V: TRBV20-1
CDR3: CSLAAPPGSGNTIYF

J: TRBJ1-6
V: TRBV9
CDR3: CASSVGGSYNSPLHF

J: TRBJ2-3
V: TRBV2
CDR3: CASSEGLAPSTDTQYF

J: TRBJ1-1
V: TRBV18
CDR3: CASSPLGTEAFF

J: TRBJ1-1
V: TRBV7-2
CDR3: CASSLGRATEAFF

J: TRBJ1-5
V: TRBV27
CDR3: CASSPGTRKGLLTYQPQHF

J: TRBJ1-3
V: TRBV24-1
CDR3: CATSDPSHSGNTIYF

J: TRBJ1-5
V: TRBV6-5
CDR3: CASSYGGIRQPQHF

J: TRBJ1-5
V: TRBV7-8
CDR3: CASSQRGGGNQPQHF

J: TRBJ2-7
V: TRBV7-2
CDR3: CASSFTGVSYEQYF

J: TRBJ1-2
V: TRBV20-1
CDR3: CSAPTGANYGYTF

J: TRBJ1-1
V: TRBV6-5
CDR3: CASSLGIRGRTNTEAFF

J: TRBJ1-2
V: TRBV4-1
CDR3: CASSQDRTGFSYGYTF